The next 15 T cell receptor beta chains were all read from a single sample in a study of vaccination and CD4 T cells after COVID-19. These receptors have no known antigen. The study sequenced cultured CD4+ T cell DNA using the Oncomine TCR Beta short-read assay. One entry per CDR3 protein, called by TCRdb with MiXCR from the PCR reads. The data hold about 20,000 distinct CDR3 sequences, with about 68% observed a single time. Stated treatment: roughly 10-day PBMC culture with coronavirus spike peptide pools or control peptides (ViraFEST assay). Sequencing was done on a sample of CD4+ T cells from blood, cultured in vitro. Every receptor here comes from a human donor who had recovered from COVID-19.

The chain joins TRBV15 to TRBJ2-3; 10 positions match TRBD2. V lost 3 bases, J lost 1 base, and 1 base stayed unmatched. Germline V gene data show CDR1 as LNHNV and CDR2 as YYDKDF (reference sequence). The CDR3 sequence is 15 residues long. CDR3 DNA: TGTGCCACCAGCAGTAGCGGGGGGCGCACAGATACGCAGTATTTT. Its translation is CATSSSGGRTDTQYF.

The rearrangement uses TRBV19 and TRBJ2-2; D not certain. The CDR3 consists of 15 residues. Trimming removed 5 bases from V and 5 bases from J, with 15 bases in between. Germline-derived CDR1 and CDR2 are LNHDA and SQIVND (reference sequence). Here the CDR3 reads CASSGWTSRTGELFF. DNA of the CDR3: TGTGCCAGTAGTGGTTGGACCTCGAGAACCGGGGAGCTGTTTTTT.

The sample holds a few counts of this clonotype. The chain joins TRBV7-8 to TRBJ2-3, with D maybe TRBD2 (6 bases). The CDR3 extends over 13 amino acids. Germline V lookup: CDR1 SGHVS, CDR2 FQNEAQ. Trimming stripped 0 bases from V and 6 bases from J, with 7 bases between. The CDR3 coding sequence is TGTGCCAGCAGCTTAGCCCGGGGGGATACGCAGTATTTT. Residues: CASSLARGDTQYF.

The V gene is TRBV5-8, the J gene TRBJ1-2; D gene unclear. The CDR3 is made up of 16 amino acids. Germline loops: CDR1 SGHTS, CDR2 YDEGEE. Trimming removed 2 bases at V and 2 bases at J, with 16 bases between. Here the CDR3 reads CASSLEGSRINYGYTF. The CDR3 coding sequence is TGTGCCAGCAGCTTAGAGGGCAGTCGCATCAACTATGGCTACACCTTC.

This clonotype was seen just once. This chain joins TRBV20-1 and TRBJ1-1; no firm D call. Between the trimmed V and J ends, which lost 6 bases and 0 bases, there was a span of 17 bases. This CDR3 spans 15 amino acids. Germline V CDR1 and CDR2: DFQATT, SNEGSKA (reference sequence). CDR3 in DNA: TGCAGTGCCCCAAGGGAGGGTTTCATGAACACTGAAGCTTTCTTT. Translation gives CSAPREGFMNTEAFF.

With regard to this clonotype: The junction departs from the called germline gene at one end, perhaps through a read error. This sequence joins TRBV11-2 and TRBJ2-7; 10 nucleotides line up with TRBD2. Germline values: CDR1 SGHAT, CDR2 FQNNGV. The CDR3 runs to 12 residues. In DNA form, the CDR3 reads TGTGCCAGCAGCTTGGATACTAGCGGGGCAAGGTTC. It translates to CASSLDTSGARF.

The chain combines TRBV4-3 with TRBJ1-2, with D perhaps TRBD1 (6 bases). Germline V gene sequence: CDR1 LGHNA, CDR2 YSLEER. Trimming pared 4 bases from V and 6 bases from J, leaving 12 bases between. CDR3 size: 13 residues. The CDR3 protein is CASSLTGGDGYTF. CDR3 sequence (DNA): TGCGCCAGCAGCCTGACAGGAGGGGATGGCTACACCTTC.

The chain uses TRBV29-1 and TRBJ1-6; TRBD1 is a possible D gene (5 bases). V was pared by 4 bases and J by 7 bases, with 14 bases between. The germline V gene encodes CDR1 SQVTM and CDR2 ANQGSEA. There are 14 residues in the CDR3. CDR3 DNA sequence: TGCAGCGTTGCGGCGACAGACGGGAATTCACCCCTCCACTTT. This codes for CSVAATDGNSPLHF.

This clonotype was counted a single time. This chain connects TRBV7-2 to TRBJ2-7; 7 nucleotides align to TRBD1. V gave up 0 bases and J gave up 4 bases; unmatched junction bases: 12. The CDR3 covers 17 residues. CDR1 and CDR2 from the germline V gene are SGHTA and FQGNSA. The CDR3 bases are TGTGCCAGCAGCTTAGCAGGTTTGGGCAGGGGGTTTTACGAGCAGTACTTC. Translating gives CASSLAGLGRGFYEQYF.

V and J are TRBV2 and TRBJ2-3, with TRBD1 matching 10 bases. This CDR3 contains 15 residues. Germline assignment: CDR1 SNHLY and CDR2 FYNNEI. V lost 6 bases, J lost 2 bases, and 5 bases stayed unmatched. CDR3 residues: CASSVGTGVTDTQYF. CDR3 sequence (DNA): TGTGCCAGCAGCGTTGGGACAGGGGTCACAGATACGCAGTATTTT.

The chain is built from TRBV19 and TRBJ1-2; no reliable D call. Germline V gene sequence: CDR1 LNHDA, CDR2 SQIVND (reference sequence). Trimming left V 4 bases short and J 8 bases short, with 14 bases between. This CDR3 is 13 amino acids long. The CDR3 is CASSRAPLEGYTF. The DNA of the CDR3 is TGTGCCAGTAGTAGAGCCCCCCTCGAGGGCTACACCTTC.

This clonotype was recorded a few times. The chain joins TRBV21-1 to TRBJ2-7; the DNA was not compared with TRBD1, the D call given in the table. TRBV21-1 is a pseudogene. This CDR3 spans 14 amino acids. CDR3 amino acids: CASSKGQGPYEQYF. The CDR3 nucleotides read TGTGCCAGCAGCAAGGGACAGGGACCCTACGAGCAGTACTTC.

This chain links TRBV15 with TRBJ1-1; D is unresolved. Germline V gives CDR1 LNHNV, CDR2 YYDKDF (reference sequence). Trimming left V 4 bases short and J 0 bases short, with 9 bases between. The CDR3 length is 14 residues. The CDR3: CATSTAVLNTEAFF. CDR3 nucleotide sequence: TGTGCCACCAGCACCGCGGTATTGAACACTGAAGCTTTCTTT.

In this sample, this clonotype turned up once. The chain links TRBV5-1 to TRBJ1-1, with D maybe TRBD1 (6 bases). CDR1 is SGHRS, CDR2 YFSETQ, per germline. Trimming removed 6 bases from V and 1 base from J, with 13 bases in between. CDR3 length: 14 amino acids. The CDR3 is CASTTRGPNTEAFF. The DNA of the CDR3 is TGCGCCAGCACCACCAGGGGACCGAACACTGAAGCTTTCTTT.

The chain couples TRBV6-2 or TRBV6-3 to TRBJ2-2, with 8 positions matching TRBD1. Germline CDR1 and CDR2: MNHEY and SVGEGT. Trimming cost V 2 bases and J 7 bases; bases outside gene matches: 9. The CDR3 runs 16 residues. CDR3 protein: CASSYRQGARIGELFF. Written as DNA, the CDR3 is TGTGCCAGCAGTTACAGGCAGGGGGCGCGTATCGGGGAGCTGTTTTTT.